These 13 T cell receptor beta chains originate from one sample sequenced in a study of Graves' ophthalmopathy and Graves' hyperthyroidism. Amplification of TCR beta CDR3 regions used RNA transcripts. RT-PCR was first run with HTBI primers, then multiplex PCR in a second round. TCRdb independently ran MiXCR on the multiplex PCR reads; one entry per CDR3 protein. Here the sample spans approximately 160,000 distinct CDR3 sequences, over 35% being singletons. The specimen was peripheral blood. All receptors derive from a woman aged 40-49 years with Graves' ophthalmopathy.

V is TRBV28 and J is TRBJ1-1; 10 nucleotides align to TRBD1. Per the germline V gene, CDR1 is MDHEN and CDR2 is SYDVKM. V shed 6 bases, J shed 3 bases, and the junction held 4 bases outside the gene matches. The CDR3 runs to 14 residues. In DNA form, the CDR3 reads TGTGCCAGCAGCGCGGGGACAGGGGACACTGAAGCTTTCTTT. Its protein is CASSAGTGDTEAFF.

The chain has TRBV6-1 and TRBJ1-6; TRBD1 matches at 9 bases. The CDR3 length is 15 residues. With 8 bases clipped from V and 7 bases from J, the junction kept 9 bases outside the gene matches. Germline lookup yields CDR1 MNHNS and CDR2 SASEGT. CDR3 region: CASGGDRDGNSPLHF. The DNA for the CDR3 is TGTGCCAGCGGGGGGGACAGGGATGGAAATTCACCCCTCCACTTT.

The table lists this clonotype with a count of one. This chain connects TRBV6-5 to TRBJ2-5; D perhaps matches TRBD1 (5 bases). The germline CDR1 and CDR2 sequences are MNHEY and SVGAGI. V was pared by 6 bases and J by 5 bases, with 16 bases between. The CDR3 totals 14 residues. CDR3 sequence (DNA): TGTGCCAGCAGATTATCCAGGGTATTCGAGACCCAGTACTTC. Translation gives CASRLSRVFETQYF.

This clonotype was counted a few times. This chain links TRBV28 with TRBJ1-1, with 7 bases aligning to TRBD1. The germline CDR1 and CDR2 sequences are MDHEN and SYDVKM. V trimming: 7 bases; J trimming: 1 base; junction bases outside the gene matches: 9. This CDR3 spans 15 amino acids. CDR3 sequence reads: CASITTGDQNTEAFF. CDR3 in DNA: TGTGCCAGCATTACAACAGGGGACCAGAACACTGAAGCTTTCTTT.

The rearrangement uses TRBV6-5 and TRBJ1-1; D remains unclear. From germline, CDR1 is MNHEY and CDR2 SVGAGI. Deletions cut 1 base from V and 6 bases from J, with 12 bases between. CDR3 size: 14 residues. The CDR3 loop is CASSYLGSGAEAFF. For the CDR3, the DNA is TGTGCCAGCAGTTACTTAGGGTCCGGGGCTGAAGCTTTCTTT.

The rearrangement uses TRBV27 and TRBJ1-1; possible D gene TRBD1, 6 bases. There are 15 residues in the CDR3. V dropped 5 bases and J dropped 1 base, with 14 bases sitting between them. Per germline, CDR1 MNHEY and CDR2 SMNVEV (reference sequence). Here the CDR3 DNA reads TGTGCCAGCAGTATAGCAGGGGAATCGAACACTGAAGCTTTCTTT. Residues: CASSIAGESNTEAFF.

The sample holds many counts of this clonotype. The rearrangement uses TRBV11-2 and TRBJ2-6; 8 nucleotides line up with TRBD1. V gave up 5 bases and J gave up 3 bases; unmatched junction bases: 6. CDR1 is SGHAT, CDR2 FQNNGV, per germline. The CDR3 has 16 residues. CDR3 sequence reads: CASSTRTGFGANVLTF. For the CDR3, the DNA is TGTGCCAGCAGCACACGGACAGGGTTTGGGGCCAACGTCCTGACTTTC.

Concerning this clonotype itself: One end of the junction fails to match germline, which may point to a read error. The chain combines TRBV6-2 or TRBV6-3 with TRBJ1-2; D is undetermined. This CDR3 spans 8 amino acids. The germline V gene has CDR1 MNHEY and CDR2 SVGEGT. CDR3 loop: CASSNTIF. The DNA for the CDR3 is TGTGCCAGCAGTAACACCATCTTC.

This clonotype was found many times. This chain joins TRBV12-3 or TRBV12-4 and TRBJ2-7; weak D call: TRBD1 (5 bases). The V end was cut by 2 bases, the J end by 0 bases, with 5 bases between. The CDR3 loop spans 13 amino acids. The CDR3, as DNA: TGTGCCAGCAGTTTACAGGGCTCCTACGAGCAGTACTTC. This translates into CASSLQGSYEQYF.

The genes are TRBV20-1 and TRBJ2-5; 10 positions match TRBD2. The trim removed 5 bases at V and 4 bases at J, leaving 10 bases unmatched. The CDR3 length is 15 residues. CDR1 DFQATT and CDR2 SNEGSKA come from the germline V gene (reference sequence). The CDR3 nucleotides are TGCAGTGCTGATATAGGGGCTAGCGGGAGAGAGACCCAGTACTTC. Its translation: CSADIGASGRETQYF.

This clonotype was picked up many times. This rearrangement joins TRBV12-3 or TRBV12-4 to TRBJ1-5; the match to TRBD1 covers 7 bases. The CDR3 runs 13 residues. Unmatched junction bases numbered 7, after V lost 7 bases and J lost 7 bases. CDR3 loop: CASNAGGFQPQHF. The CDR3 coding sequence is TGTGCCAGCAATGCAGGGGGTTTCCAGCCCCAGCATTTT.

V usage is TRBV6-1 and J usage is TRBJ1-2, with D perhaps TRBD1 (6 bases). From germline, CDR1 is MNHNS and CDR2 SASEGT. The CDR3 is 15 amino acids. Trimming shortened V by 6 bases and J by 0 bases, and 14 bases separated the two germline ends. The chain's CDR3 is CASRPYWTANYGYTF. The CDR3 DNA reads TGTGCCAGCAGGCCGTACTGGACAGCTAACTATGGCTACACCTTC.

The rearrangement joins TRBV7-2 to TRBJ1-5; 8 nucleotides match TRBD1. The trim removed 4 bases at V and 5 bases at J, leaving 7 bases unmatched. There are 15 residues in the CDR3. The germline CDR1 and CDR2 sequences are SGHTA and FQGNSA. The DNA for the CDR3 is TGTGCCAGCAGCTCCCCGGGACAGGACCATCAGCCCCAGCATTTT. As protein: CASSSPGQDHQPQHF. Looking up the rest from reference TRBV7-2 and TRBJ1-5 gives the full variable domain: GAGVSQSPSNKVTEKGKDVELRCDPISGHTALYWYRQSLGQGLEFLIYFQGNSAPDKSGLPSDRFSAERTGGSVSTLTIQRTQQEDSAVYLCASSSPGQDHQPQHFGDGTRLSIL.